Listed below are T cell receptor beta chains from one sample, sequenced in a study of blood T cell repertoires in COVID-19. Profiled with immunoSEQ multiplex PCR; TCRdb holds only in-frame clones, not every one. The data contain more than 85,000 clones, 65% to 90% of them singletons. Sequencing used peripheral blood. These receptor sequences come from a man aged 50 to 59 with acute or convalescent COVID-19. Both conserved end residues are part of each CDR3. A D gene is named only where the DNA matches it firmly. The size entry is marked missing in some rows and otherwise reads once, few, many or a size class.

CATSRDRRYQETQYF,TGTGCCACCAGCAGAGATCGCAGGTACCAAGAGACCCAGTACTTC,NA,TRBJ2-5,NA,TRBV15
CASSPKSGEKLFF,TGTGCCAGCAGCCCAAAGTCGGGTGAAAAACTGTTTTTT,NA,TRBJ1-4,NA,TRBV11-2
CASSRQGTSEGYTF,TGTGCCAGCAGTCGGCAGGGGACGTCTGAGGGCTACACCTTC,NA,TRBJ1-2,NA,TRBV9
CASSHKPDSEQFF,TGTGCCAGCAGTCACAAACCTGACAGCGAGCAGTTCTTC,NA,TRBJ2-1,NA,TRBV4-2
CASSADRGQETQYF,TGCGCCAGCAGTGCCGACAGGGGTCAAGAGACCCAGTACTTC,TRBD1,TRBJ2-5,NA,TRBV10-1
CASSQQGEGEQFF,TGTGCCAGCAGCCAACAGGGGGAAGGTGAGCAGTTCTTC,TRBD1,TRBJ2-1,NA,TRBV12-3/TRBV12-4
CASSPRPDSYYEQYF,TGTGCCAGCAGCCCTAGGCCGGACTCCTACTACGAGCAGTACTTC,NA,TRBJ2-7,NA,TRBV7-2
CASSQGTQGVNQPQHF,TGTGCCAGCAGCCAAGGGACTCAGGGGGTTAATCAGCCCCAGCATTTT,TRBD1,TRBJ1-5,NA,TRBV3-1/TRBV3-2
CAWSVTGEQPQHF,TGTGCCTGGAGTGTAACAGGCGAACAGCCCCAGCATTTT,NA,TRBJ1-5,once,TRBV30
CASSEGPTYEQYF,TGCGCCAGCAGCGAGGGCCCAACCTACGAGCAGTACTTC,NA,TRBJ2-7,NA,TRBV10-1
CASSSGQGARETQYF,TGTGCCAGCAGCTCGGGACAGGGGGCGCGAGAGACCCAGTACTTC,TRBD1,TRBJ2-5,NA,TRBV11-2
CASSTRGVNQETQYF,TGTGCCAGTAGTACCCGGGGGGTCAACCAAGAGACCCAGTACTTC,TRBD2,TRBJ2-5,NA,TRBV19
CASSPTGIRETQYF,TGTGCCAGCAGTCCTACAGGGATCCGAGAGACCCAGTACTTC,NA,TRBJ2-5,NA,TRBV27
CASSPMLLAQETQYF,TGTGCCAGCAGCCCGATGCTCCTAGCGCAAGAGACCCAGTACTTC,NA,TRBJ2-5,NA,TRBV13
CASSVGGIPSGNTIYF,TGTGCCAGCAGCGTAGGTGGCATTCCGTCTGGAAACACCATATATTTT,NA,TRBJ1-3,NA,TRBV9
CASSRASGGQETQYF,TGTGCCAGCAGCCGGGCGAGCGGGGGACAAGAGACCCAGTACTTC,TRBD2,TRBJ2-5,NA,TRBV27
CASSKRSQGIAEAFF,TGTGCCAGCAGCAAAAGGTCACAGGGGATTGCTGAAGCTTTCTTT,NA,TRBJ1-1,NA,TRBV21-1
CASSKDTLNTEAFF,TGCGCCAGCAGCAAGGACACCTTGAACACTGAAGCTTTCTTT,NA,TRBJ1-1,NA,TRBV5-1
CASSLGIGTVYNEQFF,TGTGCCAGCAGCTTGGGGATCGGGACAGTCTACAATGAGCAGTTCTTC,TRBD1,TRBJ2-1,NA,TRBV5-5
CASSLVRAGGENEQFF,TGTGCCAGCAGCTTAGTTCGGGCGGGGGGGGAGAATGAGCAGTTCTTC,TRBD2,TRBJ2-1,NA,TRBV7-2
CASSLGGTGNEQFF,TGTGCCAGCAGCTTAGGGGGGACAGGGAATGAGCAGTTCTTC,TRBD1,TRBJ2-1,NA,TRBV7-9
CASAELDRDKVPQHF,TGTGCCAGTGCTGAACTGGACAGGGACAAGGTTCCCCAGCATTTT,TRBD1,TRBJ1-5,NA,TRBV19
CAITARGGETQYF,TGTGCCATCACTGCAAGGGGGGGAGAGACCCAGTACTTC,NA,TRBJ2-5,once,TRBV10-3
CASSPGDRQYNEQFF,TGCGCCAGCAGCCCCGGGGACAGGCAATACAATGAGCAGTTCTTC,TRBD1,TRBJ2-1,NA,TRBV4-1
CATNAGGSSYNEQFF,TGTGCCACCAATGCCGGGGGAAGCTCCTACAATGAGCAGTTCTTC,NA,TRBJ2-1,few,TRBV6-5
CASSEVGVTYEQYF,TGTGCCAGCAGTGAAGTCGGGGTCACCTACGAGCAGTACTTC,NA,TRBJ2-7,medium-sized,TRBV6-1
CASSFQGASGNTIYF,TGTGCCAGCAGTTTCCAGGGGGCGTCGGGAAACACCATATATTTT,TRBD1,TRBJ1-3,NA,TRBV2
CASSLTGGQTYEQYF,TGTGCCAGCAGCTTAACTGGGGGACAAACCTACGAGCAGTACTTC,NA,TRBJ2-7,NA,TRBV7-3
CASSREGRVMNTEAFF,TGTGCCAGCAGCCGAGAGGGCAGGGTCATGAACACTGAAGCTTTCTTT,NA,TRBJ1-1,NA,TRBV3-1/TRBV3-2
CASSLRTVPGELFF,TGCGCCAGCAGCTTGCGGACAGTGCCCGGGGAGCTGTTTTTT,NA,TRBJ2-2,NA,TRBV5-1
CASSLGVSSGRNEQYF,TGCGCCAGCAGCTTGGGTGTATCTAGCGGGAGAAACGAGCAGTACTTC,TRBD2,TRBJ2-7,NA,TRBV5-1
CAGRRASTDTQYF,TGTGCCGGAAGGAGGGCCAGCACAGATACGCAGTATTTT,NA,TRBJ2-3,NA,TRBV6-5
CASTLSGTTPLNYGYTF,TGTGCCAGCACCCTGTCAGGGACAACACCTCTTAACTATGGCTACACCTTC,NA,TRBJ1-2,NA,TRBV7-9
CASSFRGSIFTEAFF,TGTGCCAGCAGCTTCCGGGGGAGTATCTTCACTGAAGCTTTCTTT,NA,TRBJ1-1,NA,TRBV7-8
CASSQVGTAYEQYF,TGCGCCAGCAGCCAAGTTGGGACAGCCTACGAGCAGTACTTC,TRBD1,TRBJ2-7,NA,TRBV4-1
CASSSRQGARSPLHF,TGTGCCAGCAGTTCTCGACAGGGGGCCAGGTCACCCCTCCACTTT,TRBD1,TRBJ1-6,NA,TRBV27
CASSLRVETQYF,TGTGCCAGCAGCTTACGGGTAGAGACCCAGTACTTC,NA,TRBJ2-5,NA,TRBV7-8
CASKRSISPDTQYF,TGTGCCAGCAAGAGATCAATTTCCCCAGATACGCAGTATTTT,NA,TRBJ2-3,NA,TRBV2
CASSLQATDTQYF,TGTGCCAGCAGCTTACAGGCCACGGATACGCAGTATTTT,NA,TRBJ2-3,once,TRBV11-3
CASSSGLALNNEQFF,TGTGCTAGCAGCTCGGGACTAGCGCTTAACAATGAGCAGTTCTTC,TRBD2,TRBJ2-1,NA,TRBV7-7
CASSIGRGQTNQPQHF,TGTGCCAGTAGTATAGGCAGGGGGCAGACCAATCAGCCCCAGCATTTT,TRBD1,TRBJ1-5,few,TRBV19
CASSHSPGLASGELFF,TGCGCCAGCAGCCACTCACCGGGACTAGCATCCGGGGAGCTGTTTTTT,TRBD2,TRBJ2-2,NA,TRBV4-1
CASSLTTANQPQHF,TGTGCCAGCAGTTTAACGACAGCCAATCAGCCCCAGCATTTT,NA,TRBJ1-5,few,TRBV27
CASSPAGTGVYEQYF,TGCGCCAGCAGCCCGGCCGGGACTGGGGTTTACGAGCAGTACTTC,NA,TRBJ2-7,NA,TRBV5-1
CASNVAGSPGELFF,TGTGCCAGCAACGTAGCCGGGAGCCCCGGGGAGCTGTTTTTT,NA,TRBJ2-2,NA,TRBV9